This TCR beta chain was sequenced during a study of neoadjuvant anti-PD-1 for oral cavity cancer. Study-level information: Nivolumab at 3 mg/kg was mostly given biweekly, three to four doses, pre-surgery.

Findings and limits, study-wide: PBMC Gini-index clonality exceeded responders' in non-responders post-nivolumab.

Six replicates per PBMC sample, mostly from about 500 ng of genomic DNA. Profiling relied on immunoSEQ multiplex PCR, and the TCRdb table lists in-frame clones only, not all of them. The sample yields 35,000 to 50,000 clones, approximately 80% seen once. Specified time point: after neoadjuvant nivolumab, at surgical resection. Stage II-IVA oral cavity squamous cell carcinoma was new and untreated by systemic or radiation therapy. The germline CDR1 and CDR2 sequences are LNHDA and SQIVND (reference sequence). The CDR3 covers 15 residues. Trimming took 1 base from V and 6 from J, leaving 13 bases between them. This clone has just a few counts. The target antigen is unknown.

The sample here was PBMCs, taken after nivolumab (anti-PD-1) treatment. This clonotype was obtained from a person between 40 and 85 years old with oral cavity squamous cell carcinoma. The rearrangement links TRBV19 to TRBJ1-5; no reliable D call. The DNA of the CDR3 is TGTGCCAGTAGTATAGCCAGATGGGGAACTCAGCCCCAGCATTTT. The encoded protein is CASSIARWGTQPQHF. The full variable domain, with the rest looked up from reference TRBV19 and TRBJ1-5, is DGGITQSPKYLFRKEGQNVTLSCEQNLNHDAMYWYRQDPGQGLRLIYYSQIVNDFQKGDIAEGYSVSREKKESFPLTVTSAQKNPTAFYLCASSIARWGTQPQHFGDGTRLSIL.